This T cell receptor beta chain was documented in a study of post-analysis software for immune sequencing data. Study at large: Multiple sclerosis in the patients followed relapsing-remitting, secondary progressive and progressive-relapsing courses.

Unique molecular identifiers were carried by the TCR beta cDNA libraries. There were roughly 0.95 to 11 million T cells, and about 500,000 cDNA molecules came from them. TCRdb called the PCR reads again in MiXCR, with one record for every CDR3 protein. The data contain hundreds of thousands of distinct CDR3 sequences, over 30% of them seen just once; the ten biggest clones take up 6.5% to 8%. Study outcomes and limitations: About five TRBV segments occurring more often in patients than controls included TRBV5-6, TRBV5-1 and TRBV20-1. Samples made in the same batch grouped tightly together by F measure. There was significantly lower normalized Chao1 diversity in multiple sclerosis patients than in controls.

There are 10 residues in the CDR3. The V end was cut by 7 bases, the J end by 6 bases, with 9 bases between. Looked up from germline, CDR1 is SQVTM and CDR2 is ANQGSEA. Comments on this clonotype: Its antigen is as yet unknown.

This sequence originates from a girl aged 2 to 9 with multiple sclerosis. The source material was blood. V gene TRBV29-1 combines with J gene TRBJ1-1; D not resolved. The CDR3: CSAWTAEAFF. The CDR3 bases are TGCAGCGCTTGGACGGCTGAAGCTTTCTTT.